This entry lists 2 T cell receptor beta chains sequenced from one sample in a study of T cell responses to AZD1222 COVID-19 vaccine. Using immunoSEQ multiplex PCR, the repertoire was profiled, and TCRdb retains in-frame clones only, with some absent. This table holds tens of thousands of clones, about 90% found once. The sequences come from peripheral blood, collected on day 0 of AZD1222 vaccination. The receptors originated from an adult in good health.

The chain joins TRBV30 to TRBJ1-2; a weak D match, TRBD1 (5 bases). The germline gives CDR1 GTSNPN, CDR2 SVGIG (reference sequence). CDR3 length: 13 residues. V was shortened by 0 bases and J by 8 bases, with 13 bases between the two germline ends. The DNA for the CDR3 is TGTGCCTGGAGTGTAAGTCAGGGTAACGGCTACACCTTC. Its translation: CAWSVSQGNGYTF.

The V call is TRBV19, the J call TRBJ1-1, with TRBD1 matching over 9 bases. The CDR3 is 18 residues long. Germline CDR1 is LNHDA and CDR2 is SQIVND (reference sequence). J gave up 4 bases and V 0 bases, and 12 bases lay outside the gene matches. The CDR3 loop reads CASSIDGGTGSLGTEAFF. The DNA of the CDR3 is TGTGCCAGTAGTATAGATGGGGGGACAGGGAGTTTGGGCACTGAAGCTTTCTTT.